Below, one T cell receptor (beta chain) is given with its context. The antigen remains undetermined. The blood RNA (from unsorted whole blood) was obtained, and germline DNA was also extracted. Before the operation took place, around 4 milliliters of peripheral blood were collected. This entry belongs to a study of tumor-infiltrating lymphocytes in primary liver carcinoma. For the study at large: Productive TCRbeta reads per sample were roughly 3.5 to 7.5 million, not differing by tissue. Overall study findings and caveats: Without sorting, CD4+ versus CD8+ T cell repertoires were not compared.

The input was 500 ng total RNA; TCR beta cDNA was made from it with a constant-region primer. For TCR beta, libraries were produced by three nested multiplex PCR rounds using slightly modified ARM-PCR. Forward primers for TRBV1-TRBV30 and a C-beta reverse primer served the first two PCR rounds, at approximately 10 cycles each. TCRdb used MiXCR to reprocess the multiplex PCR reads, holding one entry per CDR3 protein. The profile shows 150,000 to 200,000 distinct CDR3 sequences, around 60% of them singletons. Trimming took 3 bases from V and 1 from J, leaving 13 bases between them. This CDR3 has 15 residues. In germline, CDR1 is MNHNY, CDR2 SVGAGI (reference sequence).

The genes are TRBV6-6 and TRBJ2-7, with D perhaps matching TRBD1 or TRBD2 (5 bases each). This clonotype originated in a man aged 35 to 55 with primary liver carcinoma and hepatitis B virus infection. The sequencing input was peripheral blood. The CDR3 region has the DNA TGTGCCAGCAGTTATCGGGGCGGAGAATCCTACGAGCAGTACTTC. This gives the protein CASSYRGGESYEQYF.